This T cell receptor (beta chain) is drawn from a study of T cells in Graves' hyperthyroidism and ophthalmopathy. Background on the study: Peripheral blood specimens were obtained at initial diagnosis, prior to any treatment. Study-level findings and limits: Ophthalmopathy, which appeared later, was predicted by the model a median around 6.9 months before onset.

Between the trimmed V and J ends, which lost 1 base and 3 bases, there was a span of 7 bases. CDR1 is GTSNPN and CDR2 is SVGIG in the germline V gene (reference sequence). The CDR3 length is 13 residues. Uncontrolled infection, other autoimmune disease, pregnancy or lactation barred patients from enrollment. The CDR3 regions of TCR beta were amplified from RNA transcripts. The HTBI primer set drove a first-round RT-PCR of the TCR CDR3. TCRdb reprocessed the multiplex PCR reads via MiXCR and lists one record per CDR3 protein. The repertoire includes around 350,000 distinct CDR3 sequences, under 15% of them detected once, and less than 10% sits in the top ten. Points on this clonotype: The antigen is not known.

Material: blood. The V call is TRBV30, the J call TRBJ1-5; D remains ambiguous. The TCR originated in a woman between 18 and 30 years old with Graves' hyperthyroidism. CDR3 bases: TGTGCCTGGAGTGCCCAGGACAATCAGCCCCAGCATTTT. Amino acids: CAWSAQDNQPQHF.